The 28 T cell receptor beta chains presented below share a single source sample, sequenced in a study of shared clonotypes between healthy human individuals. Method: immunoSEQ multiplex PCR; TCRdb's copy keeps in-frame clones and lacks some. The sample holds 530,000 or so clones, 60% to 80% seen once. The sample taken for sequencing was PBMCs. The receptor source for this set is a woman in her thirties or forties in good health. Some clones in this sample may be carry-over from other donors' samples.

The V and J genes are TRBV10-1 and TRBJ2-2, with a tentative D call TRBD1 (6 bases). The CDR3 contains 14 residues. Germline lookup yields CDR1 WNHNN and CDR2 SYGVQD (reference sequence). Trimming left V 4 bases short and J 4 bases short, with 10 bases between. For the CDR3, the DNA is TGCGCCAGCAGTGGGGGGCAAATCACCGGGGAGCTGTTTTTT. Translating it yields CASSGGQITGELFF.

This clone showed up many times. The chain is built from TRBV29-1 and TRBJ2-5; D remains ambiguous. This CDR3 has 14 residues. Germline CDR1 SQVTM, CDR2 ANQGSEA. V dropped 1 base and J dropped 2 bases, with 11 bases sitting between them. CDR3 amino acids: CSVEVRSRQETQYF. CDR3 DNA sequence: TGCAGCGTTGAAGTAAGGTCGCGGCAAGAGACCCAGTACTTC.

The V and J genes are TRBV7-2 and TRBJ2-7; maybe TRBD2 (5 bases). CDR1 is SGHTA and CDR2 is FQGNSA in the germline V gene. The CDR3 is 17 amino acids. Trimming shortened V by 1 base and J by 6 bases, and 22 bases separated the two germline ends. CDR3 sequence reads: CASSLVPRESLLREQYF. The CDR3 nucleotides read TGTGCCAGCAGCTTAGTGCCCCGGGAAAGCTTGTTACGCGAGCAGTACTTC.

The chain employs TRBV7-2 and TRBJ1-2; D is uncertain. V shed 2 bases and J shed 6 bases, with 13 bases lying between them. This CDR3 comprises 14 residues. CDR1 is SGHTA, CDR2 FQGNSA, per germline. The CDR3 region has the DNA TGTGCCAGCAGCTTAAGGATAAGTGGGGATGGCTACACCTTC. This encodes CASSLRISGDGYTF.

The V gene is TRBV9, the J gene TRBJ2-7; D might be TRBD1 or TRBD2, each matching 6 bases. CDR1 SGDLS and CDR2 YYNGEE come from the germline V gene. V was shortened by 5 bases and J by 6 bases, with 21 bases between the two germline ends. This CDR3 comprises 15 residues. The CDR3 nucleotides are TGTGCCAGCAGGACCCCGGGGGCAGGGTTCTGCGAGCAGTACTTC. This sequence encodes CASRTPGAGFCEQYF.

The chain has TRBV6-6 and TRBJ2-5, with TRBD2 as a possible D gene (6 bases). In germline, CDR1 is MNHNY, CDR2 SVGAGI (reference sequence). The CDR3 runs to 12 residues. V lost 6 bases to trimming and J lost 5 bases, with 10 bases between them. In nucleotides, the CDR3 is TGTGCCAGCAGCCGAGCGGGCGAGACCCAGTACTTC. Translated, it gives CASSRAGETQYF.

The chain recombines TRBV10-3 with TRBJ2-3; D might be TRBD1 (6 bases). CDR1 is ENHRY and CDR2 is SYGVKD in the germline V gene. V gave up 0 bases and J gave up 6 bases, with 16 bases separating them. The CDR3 totals 16 residues. CDR3 residues: CAISESVDSVLDTQYF. CDR3 sequence (DNA): TGTGCCATCAGTGAGTCCGTGGACAGCGTGTTGGATACGCAGTATTTT.

This clone has more than one count but fewer than ten. This chain links TRBV7-3 with TRBJ1-5; 7 nucleotides agree with TRBD1. Trimming took 0 bases from V and 3 from J; bases not matched to a gene: 11. The CDR3 has 18 amino acids. Germline loops: CDR1 SGHTA, CDR2 FQGTGA. CDR3: CASSLTGHWDSDNQPQHF. CDR3 DNA: TGTGCCAGCAGCTTAACGGGACATTGGGACAGCGACAATCAGCCCCAGCATTTT.

This clone was detected only a few times. V gene TRBV6-5 combines with J gene TRBJ1-1; 7 nucleotides align to TRBD1. The V gene's germline CDR1 is MNHEY and CDR2 SVGAGI. V trimming: 7 bases; J trimming: 7 bases; junction bases outside the gene matches: 6. The CDR3 consists of 12 residues. CDR3 region: CASKGPGGEAFF. The DNA for the CDR3 is TGTGCCAGCAAAGGGCCAGGGGGTGAAGCTTTCTTT.

V and J are TRBV29-1 and TRBJ2-3; possibly TRBD1 for D (5 bases). This CDR3 contains 14 residues. Germline V gene data show CDR1 as SQVTM and CDR2 as ANQGSEA. Deletions cut 4 bases from V and 2 bases from J, with 13 bases between. CDR3 residues: CSVAEQDPTDTQYF. The DNA of the CDR3 is TGCAGCGTTGCCGAACAGGACCCCACAGATACGCAGTATTTT.

The chain has TRBV28 and TRBJ2-1, with a possible D match to TRBD2 (6 bases). Trimming pared 6 bases from V and 10 bases from J, leaving 13 bases between. The CDR3 spans 12 residues. Germline V lookup: CDR1 MDHEN, CDR2 SYDVKM. CDR3 residues: CASRSLAAEQFF. The CDR3 DNA reads as TGTGCCAGCAGAAGCTTAGCGGCAGAGCAGTTCTTC.

The chain employs TRBV30 and TRBJ2-5; a weak D match, TRBD2 (5 bases). The J call is uncertain, as TRBJ2-7 better fits the DNA end. There are 12 residues in the CDR3. Germline V lookup: CDR1 GTSNPN, CDR2 SVGIG (reference sequence). The CDR3 region has the DNA TGTGCCTGGAGTACGGGGACCTACGAGCAGTACTTC. Translating gives CAWSTGTYEQYF.

The gene calls are TRBV7-6 and TRBJ2-3; maybe TRBD2 (5 bases). Trimming cost V 5 bases and J 7 bases, with 13 bases left between them. The CDR3 extends over 13 amino acids. Germline V gives CDR1 SGHVS, CDR2 FNYEAQ. CDR3 in DNA: TGTGCCAGCAGCACTACTAGGAGTAATACGCAGTATTTT. Protein product: CASSTTRSNTQYF.

The V call is TRBV19, the J call TRBJ2-5; TRBD2 matches 15 bases. In germline, CDR1 is LNHDA, CDR2 SQIVND (reference sequence). V was clipped by 3 bases and J by 2 bases; unmatched bases: 4. This CDR3 is 17 amino acids long. The CDR3 spells CASSMIGTSGGQETQYF. DNA of the CDR3: TGTGCCAGTAGTATGATTGGGACTAGCGGGGGGCAAGAGACCCAGTACTTC.

As for this clone: Its ends do not fully match the called genes, so a read error is possible. The chain carries TRBV4-1 and TRBJ2-5, with D uncertain. This CDR3 has 15 amino acids. CDR1 is MGHRA and CDR2 is YSYEKL in the germline V gene. The CDR3 DNA reads as TGCGCCAGCAGCAAAGATTGGCTCCCCCCAGAGACCCAGTACTTC. Residues: CASSKDWLPPETQYF.

The chain couples TRBV5-1 to TRBJ1-1; perhaps TRBD1 as D (5 bases). Germline V gene lookup returns CDR1 SGHRS and CDR2 YFSETQ. CDR3 size: 16 residues. V was trimmed by 2 bases and J by 0 bases, leaving 14 bases between them. CDR3 nucleotide sequence: TGCGCCAGCAGCTTTAGGGGCCCACCCATGAACACTGAAGCTTTCTTT. Translating it yields CASSFRGPPMNTEAFF.

The rearrangement joins TRBV29-1 to TRBJ2-3; 11 nucleotides agree with TRBD2. The CDR3 length is 17 residues. J was trimmed by 2 bases and V by 8 bases; bases with no gene match: 15. Germline V gene data show CDR1 as SQVTM and CDR2 as ANQGSEA. As DNA, the CDR3 is TGCAGCTTCGACAGGGGTCTAGCGGGAGGACTCACAGATACGCAGTATTTT. It yields the protein CSFDRGLAGGLTDTQYF.

J is TRBJ2-5 and V is TRBV5-4, with TRBD1 matching over 7 bases. V lost 4 bases to trimming and J lost 5 bases; unmatched junction nucleotides: 11. CDR3 length equals 15 residues. Germline assignment: CDR1 SGHNT and CDR2 YYREEE (reference sequence). This chain's CDR3 is CASSNIQGTGETQYF. The CDR3 coding sequence is TGTGCCAGCAGCAACATACAGGGGACGGGGGAGACCCAGTACTTC.

The genes are TRBV19 and TRBJ1-2; 9 positions match TRBD1. Looked up from germline, CDR1 is LNHDA and CDR2 is SQIVND (reference sequence). Trimming at V came to 7 bases and at J to 4 bases, leaving 10 bases not matched to a gene. This CDR3 contains 15 residues. As DNA, the CDR3 is TGTGCCAGTACTCCAGACAGGGGGTTTATCTATGGCTACACCTTC. It translates to CASTPDRGFIYGYTF.

The chain links TRBV18 to TRBJ1-5, with D possibly being TRBD1 (6 bases). The length of the CDR3 is 17 residues. Germline V gives CDR1 KGHSH, CDR2 LQKENI. The germline V and J ends were trimmed by 4 bases and 0 bases, with 16 bases remaining between them. The CDR3 spells CASSHPGHGDSNQPQHF. In nucleotides, the CDR3 is TGTGCCAGCTCACATCCGGGACACGGAGATAGCAATCAGCCCCAGCATTTT.

About this clone itself: This sample also contains other DNA sequences that code for the same CDR3. V and J are TRBV18 and TRBJ2-7, with 7 bases matching TRBD1. The J segment lost 1 base and the V segment lost 3 bases, leaving 3 bases of the junction unmatched. The CDR3 consists of 14 residues. Looked up from germline, CDR1 is KGHSH and CDR2 is LQKENI. The CDR3 nucleotides read TGTGCCAGCTCACCCGGGACAGTTTCCTACGAGCAGTACTTC. This encodes CASSPGTVSYEQYF. Based on the CDR3 plus reference TRBV18 and TRBJ2-7, the full variable domain is NAGVMQNPRHLVRRRGQEARLRCSPMKGHSHVYWYRQLPEEGLKFMVYLQKENIIDESGMPKERFSAEFPKEGPSILRIQQVVRGDSAAYFCASSPGTVSYEQYFGPGTRLTVT.

The chain recombines TRBV11-2 with TRBJ1-1, with D tentatively TRBD1 (5 bases). CDR3 size: 11 residues. V shed 8 bases and J shed 6 bases, with 10 bases lying between them. CDR1 and CDR2 from the germline V gene are SGHAT and FQNNGV. The CDR3 spells CASQGAAEAFF. The CDR3 region has the DNA TGTGCCAGCCAGGGAGCCGCTGAAGCTTTCTTT.

V usage is TRBV30 and J usage is TRBJ2-5; D unresolved. Germline lookup yields CDR1 GTSNPN and CDR2 SVGIG (reference sequence). With 0 bases removed from V and 7 bases from J, the gap between germline ends came to 12 bases. CDR3 length: 13 residues. Here the CDR3 reads CAWSVDLVGTQYF. In DNA, the CDR3 is TGTGCCTGGAGTGTGGACCTAGTAGGGACCCAGTACTTC.

This chain connects TRBV4-1 to TRBJ2-3; 15 positions agree with TRBD2. CDR1 and CDR2 (germline): MGHRA, YSYEKL. J was trimmed by 4 bases and V by 3 bases; bases with no gene match: 8. The CDR3 has 18 amino acids. CDR3 residues: CASSQRTSGRASADTQYF. The CDR3 DNA follows: TGCGCCAGCAGCCAGAGGACTAGCGGGAGGGCGTCAGCAGATACGCAGTATTTT.

CDR3 sequence: CASLQNGAYEQYF. As DNA, the CDR3 is TGTGCCAGCTTGCAAAACGGGGCCTACGAGCAGTACTTC. The chain joins TRBV10-3 to TRBJ2-7; D is perhaps TRBD2 (5 bases). The V gene's germline CDR1 is ENHRY and CDR2 SYGVKD. The CDR3 spans 13 residues. Between the trimmed V and J ends, which lost 10 bases and 2 bases, there was a span of 15 bases.

The rearrangement links TRBV28 to TRBJ2-7; D perhaps matches TRBD2 (7 bases). Germline values: CDR1 MDHEN, CDR2 SYDVKM. The CDR3 extends over 16 amino acids. V was clipped by 6 bases and J by 4 bases, with 22 bases between them. The CDR3 nucleotides are TGTGCCAGCAGCCTCACTGGGACGGGGAGGGGGTACGAGCAGTACTTC. Translation: CASSLTGTGRGYEQYF.

The V and J genes are TRBV19 and TRBJ2-7, with 7 bases that match TRBD1. Per the germline V gene, CDR1 is LNHDA and CDR2 is SQIVND (reference sequence). The trim removed 3 bases at V and 5 bases at J, leaving 10 bases unmatched. The CDR3 totals 15 residues. The DNA for the CDR3 is TGTGCCAGTAGTATGGCCACACAGGGGATCGACGAGCAGTACTTC. It codes for CASSMATQGIDEQYF. Using reference TRBV19 and TRBJ2-7 for the parts outside the CDR3, the full variable domain is DGGITQSPKYLFRKEGQNVTLSCEQNLNHDAMYWYRQDPGQGLRLIYYSQIVNDFQKGDIAEGYSVSREKKESFPLTVTSAQKNPTAFYLCASSMATQGIDEQYFGPGTRLTVT.

This chain links TRBV5-5 with TRBJ2-7; D unclear. Germline V CDR1 and CDR2: SGHKS, YYEKEE (reference sequence). The V end was cut by 0 bases, the J end by 4 bases, with 14 bases between. This CDR3 region has 15 residues. CDR3: CASSLARSSSYEQYF. In DNA, the CDR3 is TGTGCCAGCAGCTTGGCCAGGTCCTCTTCGTACGAGCAGTACTTC.